The clone carrying this T cell receptor beta chain was recorded at least ten times. The antigen remains unidentified. Construction of the TCR beta libraries employed iRepertoire HTBI primers in conjunction with Arm-PCR of CDR3 regions. Using its own MiXCR run on the multiplex PCR reads, TCRdb lists one record per CDR3 protein. The table has 300,000 to 450,000 distinct CDR3 sequences, 15% to 17% seen once. The germline CDR1 and CDR2 sequences are SGHKS and YYEKEE (reference sequence). V gave up 5 bases and J gave up 6 bases; unmatched junction bases: 4. There are 14 residues in the CDR3. Time point given: newly diagnosed GD, antithyroid drugs for less than 3 months. The TCR library was made from RNA that had been extracted from PBMCs in TRIzol. The data derive from a study of regulatory T cells in long-lasting Graves disease. Study-level background: Graves' patients who were just diagnosed had used antithyroid drugs for under 3 months.

Study findings and constraints: It was peripheral blood alone, not thyroid tissue, that was studied. New patients shared around 1,000 public clonotypes, and persistent patients shared more, with a few thousand.

This TCR was recovered from a female donor with Graves disease. The chain is built from TRBV5-5 and TRBJ2-7; 14 bases map to TRBD2. The sample in question was peripheral blood mononuclear cells (PBMCs), obtained at new diagnosis, from a patient treated with antithyroid drugs. CDR3 in DNA: TGTGCCAGCAGTTCGGGACTAGCGGGAGTCGAGCAGTACTTC. It codes for CASSSGLAGVEQYF.